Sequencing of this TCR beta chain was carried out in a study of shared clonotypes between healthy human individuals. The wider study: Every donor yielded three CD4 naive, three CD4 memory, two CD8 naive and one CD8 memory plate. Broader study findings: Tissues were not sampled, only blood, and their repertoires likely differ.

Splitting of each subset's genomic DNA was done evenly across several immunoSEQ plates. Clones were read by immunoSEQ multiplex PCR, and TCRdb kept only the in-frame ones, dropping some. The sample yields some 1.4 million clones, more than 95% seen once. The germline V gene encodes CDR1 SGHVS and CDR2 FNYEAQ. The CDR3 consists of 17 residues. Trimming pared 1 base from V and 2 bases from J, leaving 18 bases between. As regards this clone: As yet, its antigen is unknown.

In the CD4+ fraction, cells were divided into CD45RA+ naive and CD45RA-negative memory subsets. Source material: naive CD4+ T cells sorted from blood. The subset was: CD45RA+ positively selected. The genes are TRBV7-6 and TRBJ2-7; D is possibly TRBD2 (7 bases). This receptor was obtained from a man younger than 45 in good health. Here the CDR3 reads CASSLEGAGRGAYEQYF. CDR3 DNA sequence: TGTGCCAGCAGCTTAGAGGGAGCGGGAAGGGGGGCCTACGAGCAGTACTTC.